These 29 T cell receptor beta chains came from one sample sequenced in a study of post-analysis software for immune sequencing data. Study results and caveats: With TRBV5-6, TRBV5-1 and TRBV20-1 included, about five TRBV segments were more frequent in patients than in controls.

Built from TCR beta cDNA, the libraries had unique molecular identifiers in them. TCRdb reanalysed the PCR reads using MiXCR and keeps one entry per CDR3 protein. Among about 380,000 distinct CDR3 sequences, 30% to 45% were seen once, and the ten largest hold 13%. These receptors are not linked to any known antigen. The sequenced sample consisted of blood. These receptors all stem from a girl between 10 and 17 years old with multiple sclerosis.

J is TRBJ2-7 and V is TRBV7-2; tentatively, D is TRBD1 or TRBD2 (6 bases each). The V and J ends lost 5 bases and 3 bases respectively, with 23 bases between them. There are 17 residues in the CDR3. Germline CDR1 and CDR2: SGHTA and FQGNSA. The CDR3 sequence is CASSTRGEGAINYEQYF. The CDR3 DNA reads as TGTGCCAGCAGCACTAGGGGGGAAGGGGCGATAAACTACGAGCAGTACTTC.

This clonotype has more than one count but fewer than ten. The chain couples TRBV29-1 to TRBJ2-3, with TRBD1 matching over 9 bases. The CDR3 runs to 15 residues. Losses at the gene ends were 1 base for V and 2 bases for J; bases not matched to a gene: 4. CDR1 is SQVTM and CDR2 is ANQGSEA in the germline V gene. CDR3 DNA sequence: TGCAGCGTTGAAGCGACAGGGGGTTTCACAGATACGCAGTATTTT. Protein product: CSVEATGGFTDTQYF.

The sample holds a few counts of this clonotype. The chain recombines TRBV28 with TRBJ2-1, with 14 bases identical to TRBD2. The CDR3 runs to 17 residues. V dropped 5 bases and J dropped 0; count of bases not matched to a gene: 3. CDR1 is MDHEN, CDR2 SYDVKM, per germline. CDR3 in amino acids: CASSLGLAGASYNEQFF. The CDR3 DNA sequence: TGTGCCAGCAGTCTGGGACTAGCGGGGGCCTCCTACAATGAGCAGTTCTTC.

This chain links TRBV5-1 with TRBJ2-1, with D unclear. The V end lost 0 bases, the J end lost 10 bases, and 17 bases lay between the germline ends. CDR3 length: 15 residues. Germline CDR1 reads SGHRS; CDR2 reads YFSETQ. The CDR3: CASSLGDLRRSEQFF. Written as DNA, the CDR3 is TGCGCCAGCAGCTTGGGGGATTTGCGGAGATCGGAGCAGTTCTTC.

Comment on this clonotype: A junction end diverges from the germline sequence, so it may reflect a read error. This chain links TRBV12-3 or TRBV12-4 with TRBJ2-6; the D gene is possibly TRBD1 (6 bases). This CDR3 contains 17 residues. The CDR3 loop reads CANSLTGWGSGANVLTF. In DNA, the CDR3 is TGTGCCAACAGTTTGACAGGTTGGGGCTCTGGGGCCAACGTCCTGACTTTC.

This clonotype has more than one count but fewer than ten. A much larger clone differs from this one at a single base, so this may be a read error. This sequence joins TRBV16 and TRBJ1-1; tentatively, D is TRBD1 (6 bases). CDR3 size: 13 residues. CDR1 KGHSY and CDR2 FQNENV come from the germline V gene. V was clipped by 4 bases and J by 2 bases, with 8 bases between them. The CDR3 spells CASSPDSNTEAFF. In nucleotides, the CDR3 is TGTGCCAGCAGCCCGGACAGCAACACTGAAGCTTTCTTT. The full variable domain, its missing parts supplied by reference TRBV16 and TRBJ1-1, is GEEVAQTPKHLVRGEGQKAKLYCAPIKGHSYVFWYQQVLKNEFKFLISFQNENVFDETGMPKERFSAKCLPNSPCSLEIQATKLEDSAVYFCASSPDSNTEAFFGQGTRLTVV.

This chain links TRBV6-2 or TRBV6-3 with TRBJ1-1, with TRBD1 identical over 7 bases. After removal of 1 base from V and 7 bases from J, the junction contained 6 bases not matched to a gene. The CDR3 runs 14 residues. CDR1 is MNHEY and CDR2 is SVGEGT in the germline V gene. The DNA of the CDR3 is TGTGCCAGCAGTTACTGGAGACAGGGCCTTGAAGCTTTCTTT. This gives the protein CASSYWRQGLEAFF.

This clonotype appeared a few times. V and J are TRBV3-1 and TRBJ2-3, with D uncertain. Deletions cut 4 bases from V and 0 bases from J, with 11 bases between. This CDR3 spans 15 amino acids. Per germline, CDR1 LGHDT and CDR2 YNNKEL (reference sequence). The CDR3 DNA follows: TGTGCCAGCAGCCCAAGGACGGTGAGCACAGATACGCAGTATTTT. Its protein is CASSPRTVSTDTQYF.

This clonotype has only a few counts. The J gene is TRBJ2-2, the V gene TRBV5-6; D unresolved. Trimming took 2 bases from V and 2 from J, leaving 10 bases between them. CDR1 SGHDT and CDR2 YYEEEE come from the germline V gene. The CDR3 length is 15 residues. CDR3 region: CASSFRARNTGELFF. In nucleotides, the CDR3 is TGTGCCAGCAGCTTTCGGGCCCGAAACACCGGGGAGCTGTTTTTT.

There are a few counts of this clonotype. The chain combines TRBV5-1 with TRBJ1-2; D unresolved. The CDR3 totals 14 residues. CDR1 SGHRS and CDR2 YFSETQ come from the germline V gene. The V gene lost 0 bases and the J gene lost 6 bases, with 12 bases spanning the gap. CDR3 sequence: CASSLAVEGNGYTF. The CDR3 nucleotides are TGCGCCAGCAGCTTGGCGGTGGAAGGGAATGGCTACACCTTC. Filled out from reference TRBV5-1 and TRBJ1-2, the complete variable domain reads KAGVTQTPRYLIKTRGQQVTLSCSPISGHRSVSWYQQTPGQGLQFLFEYFSETQRNKGNFPGRFSGRQFSNSRSEMNVSTLELGDSALYLCASSLAVEGNGYTFGSGTRLTVV.

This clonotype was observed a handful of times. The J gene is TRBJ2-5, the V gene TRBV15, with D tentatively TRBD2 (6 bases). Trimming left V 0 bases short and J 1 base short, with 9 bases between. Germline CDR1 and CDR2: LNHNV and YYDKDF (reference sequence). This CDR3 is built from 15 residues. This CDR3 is CATSRDLGGQETQYF. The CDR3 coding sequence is TGTGCCACCAGCAGAGATCTCGGGGGCCAAGAGACCCAGTACTTC.

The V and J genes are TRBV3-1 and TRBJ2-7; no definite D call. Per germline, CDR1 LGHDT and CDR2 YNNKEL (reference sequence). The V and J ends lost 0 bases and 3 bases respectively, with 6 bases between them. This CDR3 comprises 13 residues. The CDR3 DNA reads TGTGCCAGCAGCCAAGATAGCTTCTACGAGCAGTACTTC. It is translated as CASSQDSFYEQYF.

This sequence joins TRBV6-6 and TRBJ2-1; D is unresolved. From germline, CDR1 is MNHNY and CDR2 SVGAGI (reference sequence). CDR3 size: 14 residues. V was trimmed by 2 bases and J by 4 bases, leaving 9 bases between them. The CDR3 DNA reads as TGTGCCAGCAGTTACATGGCCATATACAATGAGCAGTTCTTC. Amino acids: CASSYMAIYNEQFF.

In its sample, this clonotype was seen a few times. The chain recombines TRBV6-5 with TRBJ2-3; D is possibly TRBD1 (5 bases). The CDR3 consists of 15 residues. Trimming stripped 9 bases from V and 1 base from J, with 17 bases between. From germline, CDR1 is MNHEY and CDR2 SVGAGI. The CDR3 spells CASQGIIQGTDTQYF. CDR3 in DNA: TGTGCCAGTCAGGGCATAATACAGGGCACAGATACGCAGTATTTT.

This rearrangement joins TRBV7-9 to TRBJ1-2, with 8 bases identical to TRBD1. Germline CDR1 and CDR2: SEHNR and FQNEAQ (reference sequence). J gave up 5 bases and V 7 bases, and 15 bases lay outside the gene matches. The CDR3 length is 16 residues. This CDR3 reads CASTSISDRGRYGYTF. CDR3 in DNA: TGTGCCAGCACCTCGATATCTGACAGGGGACGATATGGCTACACCTTC. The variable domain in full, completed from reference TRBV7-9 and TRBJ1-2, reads DTGVSQNPRHKITKRGQNVTFRCDPISEHNRLYWYRQTLGQGPEFLTYFQNEAQLEKSRLLSDRFSAERPKGSFSTLEIQRTEQGDSAMYLCASTSISDRGRYGYTFGSGTRLTVV.

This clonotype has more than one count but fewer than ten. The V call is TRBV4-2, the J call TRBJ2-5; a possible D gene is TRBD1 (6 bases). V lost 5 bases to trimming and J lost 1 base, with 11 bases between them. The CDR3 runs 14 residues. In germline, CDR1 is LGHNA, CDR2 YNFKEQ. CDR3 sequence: CASSSGDVQETQYF. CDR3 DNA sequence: TGTGCCAGCAGCTCAGGGGACGTCCAAGAGACCCAGTACTTC.

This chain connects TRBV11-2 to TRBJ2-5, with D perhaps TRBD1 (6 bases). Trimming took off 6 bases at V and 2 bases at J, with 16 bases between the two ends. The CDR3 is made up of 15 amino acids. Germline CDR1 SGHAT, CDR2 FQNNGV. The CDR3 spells CASRATTGKQETQYF. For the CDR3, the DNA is TGTGCCAGCAGGGCTACAACAGGGAAACAAGAGACCCAGTACTTC.

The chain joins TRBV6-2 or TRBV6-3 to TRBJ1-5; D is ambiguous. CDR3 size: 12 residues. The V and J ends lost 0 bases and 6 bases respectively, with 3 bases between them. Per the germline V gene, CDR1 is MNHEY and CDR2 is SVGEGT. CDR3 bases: TGTGCCAGCAGTTACTCGAGTCAGCCCCAGCATTTT. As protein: CASSYSSQPQHF.

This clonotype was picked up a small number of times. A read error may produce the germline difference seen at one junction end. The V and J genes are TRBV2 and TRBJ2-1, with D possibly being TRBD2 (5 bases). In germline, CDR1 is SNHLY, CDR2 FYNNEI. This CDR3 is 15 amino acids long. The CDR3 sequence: CASSEGTINYNEQFF. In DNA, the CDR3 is TGTGCCAGTAGTGAGGGTACCATCAACTACAATGAGCAGTTCTTC.

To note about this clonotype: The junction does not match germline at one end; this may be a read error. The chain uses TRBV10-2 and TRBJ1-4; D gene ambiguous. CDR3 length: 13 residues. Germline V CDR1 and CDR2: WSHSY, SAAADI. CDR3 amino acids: CASSVSGKETLFF. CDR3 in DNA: TGCGCCAGCAGTGTCTCCGGAAAGGAAACACTGTTTTTT.

CDR3 in DNA: TGCGCCAGCTATCCGGGACAGGGGAGATTGAACACTGAAGCTTTCTTT. Translating it yields CASYPGQGRLNTEAFF. This chain uses TRBV5-1 with TRBJ1-1; 10 nucleotides agree with TRBD1. The CDR3 runs to 16 residues. Per germline, CDR1 SGHRS and CDR2 YFSETQ. V lost 7 bases, J lost 0 bases, and 9 bases stayed unmatched. Drawing the rest from reference TRBV5-1 and TRBJ1-1, the complete variable domain is KAGVTQTPRYLIKTRGQQVTLSCSPISGHRSVSWYQQTPGQGLQFLFEYFSETQRNKGNFPGRFSGRQFSNSRSEMNVSTLELGDSALYLCASYPGQGRLNTEAFFGQGTRLTVV.

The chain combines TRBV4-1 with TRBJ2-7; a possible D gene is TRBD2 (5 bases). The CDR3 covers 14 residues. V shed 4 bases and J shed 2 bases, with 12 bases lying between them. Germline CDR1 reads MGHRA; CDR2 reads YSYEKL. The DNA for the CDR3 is TGCGCCAGCAGCCCCGGGGTTACTACCTACGAGCAGTACTTC. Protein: CASSPGVTTYEQYF.

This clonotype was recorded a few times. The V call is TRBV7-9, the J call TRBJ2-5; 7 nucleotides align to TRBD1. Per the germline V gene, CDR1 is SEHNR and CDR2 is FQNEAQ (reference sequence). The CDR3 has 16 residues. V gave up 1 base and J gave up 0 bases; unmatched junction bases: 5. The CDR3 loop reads CASSLGPGTDQETQYF. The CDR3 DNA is TGTGCCAGCAGCTTAGGGCCCGGGACAGACCAAGAGACCCAGTACTTC.

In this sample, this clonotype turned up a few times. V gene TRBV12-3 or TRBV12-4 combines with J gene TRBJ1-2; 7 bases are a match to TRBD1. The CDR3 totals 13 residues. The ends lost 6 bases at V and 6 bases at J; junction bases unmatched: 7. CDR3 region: CASSSGGSHGYTF. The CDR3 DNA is TGTGCCAGCAGCTCAGGGGGATCGCATGGCTACACCTTC.

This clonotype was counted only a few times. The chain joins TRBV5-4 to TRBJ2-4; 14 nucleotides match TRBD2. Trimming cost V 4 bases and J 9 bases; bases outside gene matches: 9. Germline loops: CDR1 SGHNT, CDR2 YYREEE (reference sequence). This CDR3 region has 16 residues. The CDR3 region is CASSQGLAGDYGIQYF. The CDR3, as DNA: TGTGCCAGCAGCCAGGGACTAGCGGGGGACTACGGCATTCAGTACTTC. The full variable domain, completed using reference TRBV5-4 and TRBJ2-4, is ETGVTQSPTHLIKTRGQQVTLRCSSQSGHNTVSWYQQALGQGPQFIFQYYREEENGRGNFPPRFSGLQFPNYSSELNVNALELDDSALYLCASSQGLAGDYGIQYFGAGTRLSVL.

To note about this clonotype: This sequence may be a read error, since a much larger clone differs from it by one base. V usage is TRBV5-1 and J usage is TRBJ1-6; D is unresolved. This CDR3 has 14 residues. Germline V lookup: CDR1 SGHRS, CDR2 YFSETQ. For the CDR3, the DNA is TGCGTCAGCAGCTTGTGGGGTAATAATTCACCCCTCCACTTT. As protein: CVSSLWGNNSPLHF.

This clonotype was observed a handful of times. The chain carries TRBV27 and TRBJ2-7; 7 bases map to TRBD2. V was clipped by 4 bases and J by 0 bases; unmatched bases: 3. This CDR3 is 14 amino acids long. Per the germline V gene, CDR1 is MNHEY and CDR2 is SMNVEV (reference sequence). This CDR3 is CASSWGGGSYEQYF. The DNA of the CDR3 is TGTGCCAGCAGTTGGGGCGGGGGCTCCTACGAGCAGTACTTC.

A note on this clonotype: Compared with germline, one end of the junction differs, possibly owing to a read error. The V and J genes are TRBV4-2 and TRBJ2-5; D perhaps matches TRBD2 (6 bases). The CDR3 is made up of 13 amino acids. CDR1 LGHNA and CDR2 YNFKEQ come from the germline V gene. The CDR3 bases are TGTGCCGGCAGCCCTCCGGCGGGGGAGACCCAGTACTTC. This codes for CAGSPPAGETQYF.

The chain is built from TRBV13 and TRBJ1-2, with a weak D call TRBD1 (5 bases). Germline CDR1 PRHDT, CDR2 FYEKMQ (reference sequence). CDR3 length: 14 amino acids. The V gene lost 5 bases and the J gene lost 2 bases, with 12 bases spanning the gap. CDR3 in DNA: TGTGCCAGCAGCCCGGGGGGGAACAACTATGGCTACACCTTC. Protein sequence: CASSPGGNNYGYTF.